The source of this T cell receptor (beta chain) is a study of shared clonotypes between healthy human individuals (dated by TCRdb to the early 2020s). Regarding the complete study: The cohort included three men and a couple of women between 18 and 49 years of age. To increase sequencing depth and limit assay-specific biases, TCR repertoire library preparation and sequencing were carried out by different laboratories using diverse techniques. For each donor, CD4 naive and CD4 memory were each given three plates, CD8 naive was given two plates, and CD8 memory was given one plate. Per donor, leukapheresis produced somewhere between about 0.8 and 9.5 billion PBMCs. Blood TCR repertoires of several healthy adults were deeply sequenced to estimate repertoire size and the extent of clonotype sharing between individuals. The research as a whole found: Higher generation probabilities were observed for clonotypes shared by all four sorted-subset donors than for non-shared clonotypes. Pairwise subsampling led to the expectation that sequencing depth would affect the degree of clonotype sharing among donors. Rarefaction of sorted-subset datasets indicated incomplete sequencing despite the large sequencing depth. When a handful of donors were compared, the shared fraction of clonotypes was approximately 5% for naive CD4, 3.5% to 4% for naive CD8, more than 2% for memory CD4, and about 0.36% for memory CD8. Naive subsets generally had larger estimated clonotype richness than memory subsets did. Because the study included a small number of donors, the genetic and exposure-history diversity represented was limited. Sampling was limited to blood, and TCR repertoires in tissue likely differ from TCR repertoires in blood.

The CDR3, from cysteine to phenylalanine, totals 12 residues. The retained sequence is limited to the CDR3, 36 bases, with the frame set at the first base. Based on the germline V gene, the CDR1 and CDR2 sequences are SNHLY and FYNNEI. The donors were healthy, HIV-negative adults with no recently reported acute infections or vaccinations. Every donor was a Caucasian adult residing in Nashville, Tennessee, USA. CD4+ T cells were enriched through magnetic negative selection, after which naive cells were positively selected on CD45RA and the remaining negative fraction served as the memory subset. Blood was collected by leukapheresis, and PBMCs were isolated by Ficoll-Histopaque density gradient centrifugation and then cryopreserved in liquid nitrogen vapor phase. Purity and quantity of every magnetically sorted T cell population were checked by analytical flow cytometry. Each sorted fraction had its genomic DNA isolated and then quantified by UV absorbance on a Nanodrop 2000c.

About this clone itself: Its antigen has not been determined. The germline gene is not matched at one end of the junction; a read error may be the cause.

TCR CDR3 regions were amplified from genomic DNA by multiplex PCR using the deep immunoSEQ assay. For each cell subset, the extracted genomic DNA was distributed evenly across all wells of several immunoSEQ 96-well plates, and each plate served as one replicate. Each replicate PCR for sorted subsets received roughly 0.2 ug genomic DNA, equal to roughly 29,000 T cell genomes. The purified libraries were quantified using a Qubit 3.0 fluorometer, sized with a Bioanalyzer 2100, and then quantified again using the KAPA Library Quantification kit. Every immunoSEQ 96-well plate was sequenced on a separate single-read 150-cycle Illumina NextSeq 550 flow cell. On the study's bioinformatics: Because the immunoSEQ output held only junctional sequences and lacked quality scores, the filtering could not match the filtering applied to full-length reads. To assign V/J genes and CDR3, sequences were annotated against IMGT germline references using PyIR, a Python wrapper for IgBLAST v1.9. Reads were removed for weak V/J assignments (E-value above 1e-6), missing CDR3, stop codons, out-of-frame junctions, or ambiguous translated residues. V3J clonotypes were defined by identical inferred V gene, J gene, and CDR3 amino acid sequence. Percentage overlap between repertoires was calculated by dividing the number of shared unique clonotypes by the size of the smaller repertoire. RTK rarefaction, the Chao1 estimator, and Recon v2.1 estimates of unobserved clonotypes were used to assess repertoire richness. OLGA was used to compute generation probabilities for all TCRbeta clonotypes that the gDNA method yielded from a few donors. The table comes from immuneACCESS by way of TCRdb, which keeps in-frame sequences with V and J called. Part of the clones is missing from these tables; in studies checked, under half for an unresolved V gene and the rest for unknown reasons. Clone size and V and J calls were adopted from that table, with D and trimming inferred from the DNA. This sample has over a million clones in its table, and around 78% of those were observed once. 0.61% of the sample rests with the top ten.

The clonotype originates from a man younger than 35 in good health. Some clones in this sample may be carry-over from other donors' samples. The sample consisted of memory CD4+ T cells from PBMCs. Sample cell subset or site, as interpreted from the label and publication: CD45RA-negative fraction. The V and J segments used are TRBV2 and TRBJ2-1; 10 junctional bases match TRBD1. The nucleotide sequence reads as follows: TGTGCCAGCAGTCAAATGGGACAGGGGATGGTCTTC. It specifies CASSQMGQGMVF.